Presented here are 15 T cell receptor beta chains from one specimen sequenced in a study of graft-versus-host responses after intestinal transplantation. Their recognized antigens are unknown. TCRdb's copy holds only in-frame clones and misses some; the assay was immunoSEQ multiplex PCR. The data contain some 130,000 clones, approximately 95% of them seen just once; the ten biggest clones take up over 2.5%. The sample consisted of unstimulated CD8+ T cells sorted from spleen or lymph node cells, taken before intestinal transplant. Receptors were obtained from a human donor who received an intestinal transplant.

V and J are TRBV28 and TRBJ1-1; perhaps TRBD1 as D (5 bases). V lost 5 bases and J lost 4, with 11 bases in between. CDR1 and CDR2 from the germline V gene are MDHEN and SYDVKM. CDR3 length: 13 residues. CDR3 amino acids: CASSPHRSTEAFF. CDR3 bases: TGTGCCAGCAGTCCCCACAGGTCCACTGAAGCTTTCTTT.

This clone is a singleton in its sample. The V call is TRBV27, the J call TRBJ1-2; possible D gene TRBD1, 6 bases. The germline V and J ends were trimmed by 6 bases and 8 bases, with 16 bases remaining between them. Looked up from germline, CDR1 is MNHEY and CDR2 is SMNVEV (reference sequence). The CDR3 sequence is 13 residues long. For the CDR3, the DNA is TGTGCCAGCAGCTCCAGGGGCCCAAGAGGCTACACCTTC. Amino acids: CASSSRGPRGYTF.

The CDR3 region has the DNA TGTGCCAGCAGCTATTCCCGGGGGGTCCTGAACACTGAAGCTTTCTTT. Translated, it gives CASSYSRGVLNTEAFF. This chain joins TRBV4-2 and TRBJ1-1; weak D call: TRBD1 (5 bases). Per the germline V gene, CDR1 is LGHNA and CDR2 is YNFKEQ. This CDR3 has 16 amino acids. Trimming shortened V by 5 bases and J by 0 bases, and 16 bases separated the two germline ends.

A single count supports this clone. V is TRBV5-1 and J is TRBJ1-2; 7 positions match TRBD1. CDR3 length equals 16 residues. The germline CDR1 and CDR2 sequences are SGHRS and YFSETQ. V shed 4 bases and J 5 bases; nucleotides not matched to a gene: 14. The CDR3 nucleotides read TGCGCCAGCAGCATAGATTCTCAGGGGGAAGTGTATGGCTACACCTTC. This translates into CASSIDSQGEVYGYTF.

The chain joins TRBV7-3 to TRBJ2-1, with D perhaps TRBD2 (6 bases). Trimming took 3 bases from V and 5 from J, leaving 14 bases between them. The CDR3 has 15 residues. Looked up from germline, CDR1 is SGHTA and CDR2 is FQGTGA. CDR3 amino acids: CASSFAGTQHNEQFF. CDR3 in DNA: TGTGCCAGCAGCTTCGCCGGGACTCAACACAATGAGCAGTTCTTC.

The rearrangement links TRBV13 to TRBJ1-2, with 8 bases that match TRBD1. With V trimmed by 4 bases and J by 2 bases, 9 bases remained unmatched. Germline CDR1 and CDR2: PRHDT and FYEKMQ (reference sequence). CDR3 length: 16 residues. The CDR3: CASSWRQGKENYGYTF. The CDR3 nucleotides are TGTGCCAGCAGCTGGAGACAGGGGAAAGAGAACTATGGCTACACCTTC.

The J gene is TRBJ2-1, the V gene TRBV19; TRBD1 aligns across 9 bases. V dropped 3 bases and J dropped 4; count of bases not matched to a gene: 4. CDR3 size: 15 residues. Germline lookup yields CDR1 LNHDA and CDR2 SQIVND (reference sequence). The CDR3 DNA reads TGTGCCAGTAGTATCCAGGGACAGGGATACAATGAGCAGTTCTTC. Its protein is CASSIQGQGYNEQFF.

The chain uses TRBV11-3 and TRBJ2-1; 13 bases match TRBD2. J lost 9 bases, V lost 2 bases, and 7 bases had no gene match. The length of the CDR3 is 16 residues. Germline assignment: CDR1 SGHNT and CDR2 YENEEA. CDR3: CASSLTSGRAGGEQFF. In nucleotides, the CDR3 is TGTGCCAGCAGCTTAACTAGCGGGAGGGCCGGGGGTGAGCAGTTCTTC.

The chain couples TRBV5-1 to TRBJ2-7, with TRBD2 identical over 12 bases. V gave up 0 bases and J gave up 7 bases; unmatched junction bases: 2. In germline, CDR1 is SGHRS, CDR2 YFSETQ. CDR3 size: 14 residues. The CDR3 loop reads CASSLGLAGEEQYF. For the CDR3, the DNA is TGCGCCAGCAGCTTGGGACTAGCGGGGGAGGAGCAGTACTTC.

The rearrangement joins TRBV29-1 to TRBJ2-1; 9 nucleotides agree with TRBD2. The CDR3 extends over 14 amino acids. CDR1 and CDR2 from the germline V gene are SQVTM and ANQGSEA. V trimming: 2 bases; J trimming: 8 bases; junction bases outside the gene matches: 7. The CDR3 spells CSVELAGSPDEQFF. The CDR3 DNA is TGCAGCGTTGAACTAGCGGGGAGTCCGGATGAGCAGTTCTTC.

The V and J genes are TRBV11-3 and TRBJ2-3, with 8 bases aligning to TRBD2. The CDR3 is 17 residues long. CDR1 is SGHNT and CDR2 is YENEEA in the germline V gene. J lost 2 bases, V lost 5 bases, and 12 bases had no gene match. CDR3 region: CASSRKREKTSTDTQYF. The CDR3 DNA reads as TGTGCCAGCAGCCGAAAGCGGGAGAAGACATCCACAGATACGCAGTATTTT.

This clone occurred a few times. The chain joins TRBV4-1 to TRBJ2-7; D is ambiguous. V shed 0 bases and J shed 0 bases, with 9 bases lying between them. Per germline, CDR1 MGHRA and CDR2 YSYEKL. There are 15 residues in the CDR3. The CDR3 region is CASSQEFLDSYEQYF. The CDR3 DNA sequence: TGCGCCAGCAGCCAAGAATTCCTAGACTCCTACGAGCAGTACTTC.

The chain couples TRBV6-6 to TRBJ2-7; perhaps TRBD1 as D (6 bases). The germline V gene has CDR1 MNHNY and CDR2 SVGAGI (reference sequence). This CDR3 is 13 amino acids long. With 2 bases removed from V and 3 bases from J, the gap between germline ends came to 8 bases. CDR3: CASSYTDSYEQYF. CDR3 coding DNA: TGTGCCAGCAGTTACACGGACAGCTACGAGCAGTACTTC.

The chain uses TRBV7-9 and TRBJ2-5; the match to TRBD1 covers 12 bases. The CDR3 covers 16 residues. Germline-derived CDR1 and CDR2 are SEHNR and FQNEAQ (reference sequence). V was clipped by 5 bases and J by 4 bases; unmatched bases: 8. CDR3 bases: TGTGCCAGCAGCCATAAATGGGACAGGGGGCCAGAGACCCAGTACTTC. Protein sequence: CASSHKWDRGPETQYF.

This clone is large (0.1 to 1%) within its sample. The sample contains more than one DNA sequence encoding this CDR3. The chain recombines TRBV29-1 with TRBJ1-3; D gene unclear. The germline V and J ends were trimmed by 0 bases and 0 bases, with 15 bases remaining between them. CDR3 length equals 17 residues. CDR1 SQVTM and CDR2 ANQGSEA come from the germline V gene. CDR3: CSVEDPNSPGSGNTIYF. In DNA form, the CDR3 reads TGCAGCGTTGAAGATCCCAACAGTCCGGGCTCTGGAAACACCATATATTTT.